The 18 T cell receptor beta chains in this list originate from one sample, sequenced in a study of T cell changes during pregnancy in multiple sclerosis. TCRdb's copy holds only in-frame clones and misses some; the assay was immunoSEQ multiplex PCR. Seen here are 70,000 to 100,000 clones, 90% to 95% observed once, and the top ten hold approximately 4.7%. The source material was peripheral blood, sampled in the first trimester of pregnancy. The receptors come from a female donor with multiple sclerosis, enrolled in a pregnancy study.

The chain couples TRBV6-5 to TRBJ1-4; 8 bases match TRBD1. V lost 6 bases and J lost 8; bases outside the gene matches: 8. Germline V gene data show CDR1 as MNHEY and CDR2 as SVGAGI. The CDR3 has 14 residues. This CDR3 reads CASRKTGGDEKLFF. DNA of the CDR3: TGTGCCAGCAGGAAAACAGGGGGTGACGAAAAACTGTTTTTT.

The CDR3 sequence: CASRRDNEYSPLHF. The CDR3 nucleotides read TGTGCCAGCCGCCGGGACAATGAGTATTCACCCCTCCACTTT. The chain carries TRBV6-1 and TRBJ1-6; tentative D call: TRBD1 (6 bases). The ends were cut back, 8 bases at V and 8 bases at J, with 16 bases in the middle. The germline CDR1 and CDR2 sequences are MNHNS and SASEGT. The CDR3 covers 14 residues.

This clone was detected a few times. This chain uses TRBV6-1 with TRBJ1-1; TRBD1 aligns across 9 bases. The ends lost 3 bases at V and 4 bases at J; junction bases unmatched: 3. The CDR3 extends over 14 amino acids. Germline CDR1 and CDR2: MNHNS and SASEGT. The CDR3 reads CASSEDRGLTEAFF. DNA of the CDR3: TGTGCCAGCAGTGAGGACAGGGGCCTCACTGAAGCTTTCTTT.

The chain is built from TRBV10-2 and TRBJ1-3; D gene uncertain. V was cut by 7 bases and J by 0 bases, with 16 bases left in between. The length of the CDR3 is 16 residues. In germline, CDR1 is WSHSY, CDR2 SAAADI. CDR3 coding DNA: TGCGCCAGCACAAAACATCAGGTTATCTCTGGAAACACCATATATTTT. Its translation is CASTKHQVISGNTIYF.

The rearrangement links TRBV7-2 to TRBJ1-6, with 12 bases lining up with TRBD1. This CDR3 has 16 residues. From germline, CDR1 is SGHTA and CDR2 FQGNSA. Trimming removed 4 bases from V and 10 bases from J; junction bases left unmatched: 8. CDR3 in DNA: TGTGCCAGCAGCTGGAGCCGGGACAGGGGGCAATCACCCCTCCACTTT. Translation: CASSWSRDRGQSPLHF.

CDR3 in DNA: TGTGCCAGCTCCCCCGGACTAGCGGGGCTCCAAGAGACCCAGTACTTC. Amino acids: CASSPGLAGLQETQYF. The chain has TRBV18 and TRBJ2-5, with TRBD2 matching 12 bases. V trimming: 6 bases; J trimming: 1 base; junction bases outside the gene matches: 6. The length of the CDR3 is 16 residues. Germline-derived CDR1 and CDR2 are KGHSH and LQKENI.

The V and J genes are TRBV7-9 and TRBJ2-2; TRBD1 aligns across 9 bases. CDR1 and CDR2 from the germline V gene are SEHNR and FQNEAQ (reference sequence). The CDR3 has 15 amino acids. V shed 4 bases, J shed 5 bases, and the junction held 5 bases outside the gene matches. CDR3 protein: CASSSTGGRTGELFF. For the CDR3, the DNA is TGTGCCAGCAGCTCCACAGGGGGCCGGACCGGGGAGCTGTTTTTT.

The chain combines TRBV27 with TRBJ1-5, with TRBD1 matching over 7 bases. Germline V CDR1 and CDR2: MNHEY, SMNVEV (reference sequence). J lost 0 bases, V lost 5 bases, and 7 bases had no gene match. The CDR3 consists of 16 residues. CDR3: CASSPRTGGSNQPQHF. The CDR3, as DNA: TGTGCCAGCAGTCCCAGGACAGGAGGTAGCAATCAGCCCCAGCATTTT.

The chain combines TRBV7-6 with TRBJ2-7; 8 bases fit TRBD1. The length of the CDR3 is 15 residues. Germline values: CDR1 SGHVS, CDR2 FNYEAQ. V dropped 1 base and J dropped 2; count of bases not matched to a gene: 4. CDR3 sequence: CASSLDQGATYEQYF. DNA of the CDR3: TGTGCCAGCAGCTTAGATCAGGGGGCCACCTACGAGCAGTACTTC. The full variable domain, its missing parts supplied by reference TRBV7-6 and TRBJ2-7, is GAGVSQSPRYKVTKRGQDVALRCDPISGHVSLYWYRQALGQGPEFLTYFNYEAQQDKSGLPNDRFSAERPEGSISTLTIQRTEQRDSAMYRCASSLDQGATYEQYFGPGTRLTVT.

This rearrangement joins TRBV11-1 to TRBJ2-1; TRBD2 agrees at 9 bases. This CDR3 region has 16 residues. J lost 3 bases, V lost 6 bases, and 9 bases had no gene match. Germline V gene sequence: CDR1 SGHAT, CDR2 FQDESV (reference sequence). The CDR3 DNA reads as TGTGCCAGCAGAAATTTAGCGGGGGTCATCTACAATGAGCAGTTCTTC. Its translation: CASRNLAGVIYNEQFF.

This clone appeared a single time. J is TRBJ1-1 and V is TRBV5-1, with D perhaps TRBD1 (5 bases). Germline lookup yields CDR1 SGHRS and CDR2 YFSETQ. The ends were cut back, 0 bases at V and 1 base at J, with 13 bases in the middle. The CDR3 runs 16 residues. The DNA of the CDR3 is TGCGCCAGCAGCTTGGCCGGGGGGTTGGGGAACACTGAAGCTTTCTTT. Its translation: CASSLAGGLGNTEAFF. The full variable domain, completed using reference TRBV5-1 and TRBJ1-1, is KAGVTQTPRYLIKTRGQQVTLSCSPISGHRSVSWYQQTPGQGLQFLFEYFSETQRNKGNFPGRFSGRQFSNSRSEMNVSTLELGDSALYLCASSLAGGLGNTEAFFGQGTRLTVV.

This clone was found once. The chain links TRBV6-5 to TRBJ1-2; no definite D call. Trimming left V 0 bases short and J 4 bases short, with 9 bases between. CDR1 and CDR2 (germline): MNHEY, SVGAGI. This CDR3 is 14 amino acids long. Here the CDR3 reads CASSYSVAVYGYTF. DNA for the CDR3: TGTGCCAGCAGTTACTCGGTCGCAGTCTATGGCTACACCTTC.

The chain links TRBV30 to TRBJ2-6, with 7 bases lining up with TRBD2. CDR3 length: 14 residues. Germline trimming cut 4 bases from V and 2 bases from J; bases unmatched to any gene: 2. Germline V CDR1 and CDR2: GTSNPN, SVGIG (reference sequence). This CDR3 reads CAWIRGAGANVLTF. The DNA for the CDR3 is TGTGCCTGGATACGGGGGGCTGGGGCCAACGTCCTGACTTTC.

In this sample, this clone turned up a few times. The chain is built from TRBV7-9 and TRBJ1-1; 8 bases match TRBD1. Germline-derived CDR1 and CDR2 are SEHNR and FQNEAQ (reference sequence). The V segment lost 5 bases and the J segment 7 bases; nucleotides outside the gene matches: 12. The CDR3 extends over 15 amino acids. The DNA for the CDR3 is TGTGCCAGCAGCCAACTGGACAGGGTAAAAATTGAAGCTTTCTTT. Its protein product is CASSQLDRVKIEAFF. Complete variable domain (other parts from reference TRBV7-9 and TRBJ1-1): DTGVSQNPRHKITKRGQNVTFRCDPISEHNRLYWYRQTLGQGPEFLTYFQNEAQLEKSRLLSDRFSAERPKGSFSTLEIQRTEQGDSAMYLCASSQLDRVKIEAFFGQGTRLTVV.

The chain joins TRBV15 to TRBJ2-5, with 9 positions matching TRBD2. V shed 3 bases and J 2 bases; nucleotides not matched to a gene: 19. Germline-derived CDR1 and CDR2 are LNHNV and YYDKDF (reference sequence). The CDR3 runs to 20 residues. CDR3 sequence: CATSSLGQPPGLAEQETQYF. CDR3 nucleotides: TGTGCCACCAGCAGCTTGGGCCAACCCCCGGGACTAGCTGAGCAAGAGACCCAGTACTTC.

The sample holds a few counts of this clone. The chain has TRBV7-8 and TRBJ2-7, with 8 bases that match TRBD1. The CDR3 covers 14 residues. The V and J ends lost 4 bases and 7 bases, in that order; junction bases with no gene match: 9. The V gene's germline CDR1 is SGHVS and CDR2 FQNEAQ. The CDR3 nucleotides are TGTGCCAGCAGCTCTCAGGGGGCGCTGGGAGAGCAGTACTTC. Translating it yields CASSSQGALGEQYF.

This sequence joins TRBV10-1 and TRBJ2-7; D unclear. This CDR3 comprises 12 residues. Trimming cost V 0 bases and J 6 bases, with 6 bases left between them. Germline loops: CDR1 WNHNN, CDR2 SYGVQD (reference sequence). In DNA, the CDR3 is TGCGCCAGCAGTGAGTCGGGCCGCGAGCAGTACTTC. The encoded protein is CASSESGREQYF.

The count of this clone is one. V and J are TRBV27 and TRBJ2-2, with 11 bases lining up with TRBD1. In germline, CDR1 is MNHEY, CDR2 SMNVEV (reference sequence). This CDR3 is built from 17 residues. V was pared by 4 bases and J by 1 base, with 5 bases of the junction left unmatched. CDR3 in amino acids: CASSWTGGVLNTGELFF. CDR3 coding DNA: TGTGCCAGCAGTTGGACAGGGGGCGTCTTGAACACCGGGGAGCTGTTTTTT.